One and the same sample provided the 3 T cell receptor beta chains below, sequenced in a study of T cell changes during pregnancy in multiple sclerosis. Clones were sequenced by immunoSEQ multiplex PCR, and TCRdb holds only the in-frame ones, with some missing. The sample yields fewer than 55,000 clones, roughly 90% seen once. Sequenced here: peripheral blood, sampled in the first trimester of pregnancy. Every receptor here comes from a female donor with multiple sclerosis, enrolled in a pregnancy study.

The chain is built from TRBV9 and TRBJ1-3, with a tentative D call TRBD1 (6 bases). Trimming shortened V by 7 bases and J by 1 base, and 9 bases separated the two germline ends. This CDR3 spans 13 amino acids. Germline V lookup: CDR1 SGDLS, CDR2 YYNGEE. The CDR3 nucleotides are TGTGCCAGCGGAGGACAGTCTGGAAACACCATATATTTT. Translation: CASGGQSGNTIYF.

The CDR3 loop reads CASSSRGSGTEAFF. CDR3 DNA sequence: TGTGCCAGCAGTTCCAGAGGGTCGGGCACTGAAGCTTTCTTT. The chain links TRBV6-6 to TRBJ1-1; D not resolved. Germline V lookup: CDR1 MNHNY, CDR2 SVGAGI (reference sequence). The V end was cut by 4 bases, the J end by 4 bases, with 13 bases between. There are 14 residues in the CDR3.

V gene TRBV7-2 combines with J gene TRBJ2-5; 8 bases match TRBD2. CDR3 length: 16 amino acids. From germline, CDR1 is SGHTA and CDR2 FQGNSA. V trimming: 7 bases; J trimming: 4 bases; junction bases outside the gene matches: 14. CDR3 sequence (DNA): TGTGCCAGCACAAAACCGCCGGGGGGGCCTGGAGAGACCCAGTACTTC. Its protein is CASTKPPGGPGETQYF.